These 4 T cell receptor beta chains were sequenced from one sample in a study of blood T cell repertoires in COVID-19. TCRdb's table, derived via immunoSEQ multiplex PCR, lists solely in-frame clones and lacks some. This table holds approximately 250,000 clones, around 90% found once. Sample: PBMCs or T cells enriched from blood (not recorded which). The receptors were gathered from a woman aged 30 to 39 with acute COVID-19.

As regards this clone: One end of the junction varies from germline; a read error may be responsible. This chain connects TRBV11-3 to TRBJ1-1, with 9 bases lining up with TRBD1. The CDR3 extends over 12 amino acids. CDR1 is SGHNT, CDR2 YENEEA, per germline. CDR3 residues: CASGTGNNEAFF. The DNA of the CDR3 is TGTGCCAGTGGGACAGGGAACAATGAAGCTTTCTTT.

In DNA, the CDR3 is TGTGCCTGGAGCCGAGACAGGGTACCCCAGCATTTT. It translates to CAWSRDRVPQHF. J is TRBJ1-5 and V is TRBV30; 7 bases align to TRBD1. The germline V gene encodes CDR1 GTSNPN and CDR2 SVGIG (reference sequence). Trimming removed 3 bases from V and 10 bases from J; junction bases left unmatched: 6. This CDR3 has 12 amino acids.

The rearrangement links TRBV11-2 to TRBJ1-2; 7 bases agree with TRBD1. This CDR3 contains 15 residues. V lost 2 bases and J lost 4; bases outside the gene matches: 7. Looked up from germline, CDR1 is SGHAT and CDR2 is FQNNGV. The CDR3 is CASSLTGDGSYGYTF. For the CDR3, the DNA is TGTGCCAGCAGCTTAACAGGGGATGGAAGCTATGGCTACACCTTC.

This clone was picked up one time. The CDR3 DNA is TGTGCCAGCAGCTTGGCACTAGCGGGAGGGCCCGGCACAGATACGCAGTATTTT. Its translation: CASSLALAGGPGTDTQYF. The chain joins TRBV5-4 to TRBJ2-3; TRBD2 agrees at 13 bases. Germline-derived CDR1 and CDR2 are SGHNT and YYREEE (reference sequence). Losses at the gene ends were 0 bases for V and 1 base for J; bases not matched to a gene: 5. This CDR3 is 18 amino acids long.